This entry lists 21 T cell receptor beta chains sequenced from one sample in a study of glioma-infiltrating T cells. Amplification of TCR alpha and beta CDR3 regions from RNA used iRepertoire nested multiplex PCR. Using its own MiXCR run on the multiplex PCR reads, TCRdb lists one record per CDR3 protein. Of 110,000 or so distinct CDR3 sequences listed, around a quarter are singletons. Sequenced input: glioma tissue, nonneoplastic brain tissue, or PBMCs (not recorded which). These receptors were obtained from a human donor with low-grade glioma or glioblastoma, undergoing nonglioma brain surgery, or in good health (not recorded which).

This clonotype appeared a few times. This rearrangement joins TRBV19 to TRBJ2-7, with 11 positions matching TRBD1. The germline gives CDR1 LNHDA, CDR2 SQIVND (reference sequence). The CDR3 runs 15 residues. J was trimmed by 3 bases and V by 5 bases; bases with no gene match: 6. The CDR3 sequence is CASSPDRGHLYEQYF. The DNA for the CDR3 is TGTGCCAGTAGTCCGGACAGGGGGCACCTCTACGAGCAGTACTTC. Variable domain in full (rest from reference TRBV19 and TRBJ2-7): DGGITQSPKYLFRKEGQNVTLSCEQNLNHDAMYWYRQDPGQGLRLIYYSQIVNDFQKGDIAEGYSVSREKKESFPLTVTSAQKNPTAFYLCASSPDRGHLYEQYFGPGTRLTVT.

This clonotype was recorded many times. CDR3 in DNA: TGTGCCAGCAGCTCCGACAGGGGGCGAGGCGAGCAGTACTTC. Its protein product is CASSSDRGRGEQYF. This sequence joins TRBV7-2 and TRBJ2-7; 10 positions match TRBD1. There are 14 residues in the CDR3. Germline CDR1 SGHTA, CDR2 FQGNSA. The J segment lost 6 bases and the V segment lost 4 bases, leaving 6 bases of the junction unmatched.

Concerning this clonotype: A much larger clone sits a single nucleotide away, making a read error possible. The V gene is TRBV29-1, the J gene TRBJ2-1; TRBD1 is a possible D gene (6 bases). The CDR3 extends over 13 amino acids. Germline values: CDR1 SQVTM, CDR2 ANQGSEA. Trimming removed 5 bases at V and 3 bases at J, with 11 bases between. The chain's CDR3 is CSVRGRGYNEQFF. In DNA, the CDR3 is TGCAGCGTTAGGGGCAGGGGCTACAATGAGCAGTTCTTC.

The sample holds many counts of this clonotype. CDR3 nucleotide sequence: TGTGCCAGCAGCCAAGAAGGACAGCCCGGCGCTGAAGCTTTCTTT. Protein sequence: CASSQEGQPGAEAFF. The V and J genes are TRBV3-1 and TRBJ1-1; a weak D match, TRBD1 (6 bases). The CDR3 contains 15 residues. Looked up from germline, CDR1 is LGHDT and CDR2 is YNNKEL (reference sequence). V was cut by 0 bases and J by 6 bases, with 14 bases left in between.

This clonotype was seen repeatedly, ten times or more. The chain has TRBV6-1 and TRBJ2-5, with D possibly matching TRBD1 (6 bases). The germline V and J ends were trimmed by 7 bases and 1 base, with 10 bases remaining between them. The CDR3 extends over 13 amino acids. Germline V CDR1 and CDR2: MNHNS, SASEGT. Here the CDR3 reads CASIGTPQETQYF. The CDR3 bases are TGTGCCAGCATCGGGACACCCCAAGAGACCCAGTACTTC.

V and J are TRBV27 and TRBJ2-7; no definite D call. Trimming removed 11 bases at V and 0 bases at J, with 2 bases between. This CDR3 comprises 9 residues. Germline CDR1 MNHEY, CDR2 SMNVEV (reference sequence). Written as DNA, the CDR3 is TGTGCCCACTCCTACGAGCAGTACTTC. Its protein is CAHSYEQYF.

Worth noting for this clonotype: A much larger clone lies a single base off, so this may be a read error. The rearrangement uses TRBV7-8 and TRBJ1-6; no clear D. The CDR3 length is 14 residues. CDR1 SGHVS and CDR2 FQNEAQ come from the germline V gene. CDR3 sequence (DNA): TGTGCCAGCAGCTTCCGATACTATAGTTCACCCCTCCACTTT. As protein: CASSFRYYSSPLHF.

This clonotype was recorded at least ten times. V is TRBV15 and J is TRBJ2-1; 12 nucleotides agree with TRBD1. In germline, CDR1 is LNHNV, CDR2 YYDKDF (reference sequence). This CDR3 has 16 residues. J was trimmed by 10 bases and V by 1 base; bases with no gene match: 8. In nucleotides, the CDR3 is TGTGCCACCAGCAGAGGGCCTGGGACAGGGGGCGGAGAGCAGTTCTTC. Protein: CATSRGPGTGGGEQFF.

As regards this clonotype: One junction end does not reproduce the germline sequence, and a read error may be involved. V is TRBV9 and J is TRBJ2-1; 7 nucleotides align to TRBD2. Germline V CDR1 and CDR2: SGDLS, YYNGEE. This CDR3 comprises 16 residues. CDR3 sequence reads: CASSVGGSISYNEHFF. For the CDR3, the DNA is TGTGCCAGCAGCGTCGGCGGGAGCATCTCCTACAATGAGCATTTCTTC.

This clonotype was detected ten times or more. The chain recombines TRBV29-1 with TRBJ1-1, with D uncertain. Germline CDR1 SQVTM, CDR2 ANQGSEA. The CDR3 length is 12 residues. Trimming removed 7 bases from V and 1 base from J, with 10 bases in between. CDR3 DNA sequence: TGCAGCGGCGGACGGCAGAACACTGAAGCTTTCTTT. This sequence encodes CSGGRQNTEAFF.

Points on this clonotype: One end of the junction does not line up with germline, which may come from a read error. The CDR3 reads CASSSNLRTAETFF. The CDR3 DNA reads TGTGCCAGCAGCTCAAATCTCAGGACGGCTGAAACTTTCTTT. The rearrangement uses TRBV7-2 and TRBJ1-1; D is unclear. This CDR3 contains 14 residues. Germline CDR1 and CDR2: SGHTA and FQGNSA.

To note about this clonotype: Since a much larger clone is just one base distant, this may be a read error. The chain employs TRBV19 and TRBJ1-1, with 8 bases matching TRBD1. The CDR3 loop spans 15 amino acids. J gave up 4 bases and V 6 bases, and 10 bases lay outside the gene matches. Germline V gives CDR1 LNHDA, CDR2 SQIVND (reference sequence). The CDR3 spells CASRKQGVLGTEAFF. CDR3 nucleotides: TGTGCCAGTAGAAAACAGGGGGTCCTAGGCACTGAAGCTTTCTTT.

The count of this clonotype is one. A single base separates this from a much larger clone, so it may be a read error. The chain employs TRBV4-3 and TRBJ2-3; 11 nucleotides align to TRBD2. CDR1 and CDR2 from the germline V gene are LGHNA and YSLEER. J was trimmed by 5 bases and V by 3 bases; bases with no gene match: 10. The CDR3 has 17 amino acids. This CDR3 reads CASSQGPSGRLKDTQYF. CDR3 bases: TGCGCCAGCAGCCAGGGTCCTAGCGGGAGGTTAAAAGATACGCAGTATTTT.

This clonotype was counted between two and nine times. The CDR3: CASRSSGSTDTQYF. The CDR3 DNA is TGTGCCAGCAGATCTAGCGGGAGCACAGATACGCAGTATTTT. This chain connects TRBV5-6 to TRBJ2-3, with 8 positions matching TRBD2. With 5 bases clipped from V and 0 bases from J, the junction kept 2 bases outside the gene matches. Looked up from germline, CDR1 is SGHDT and CDR2 is YYEEEE. The length of the CDR3 is 14 residues.

This clonotype was seen repeatedly, ten times or more. V usage is TRBV27 and J usage is TRBJ2-1; D is perhaps TRBD1 or TRBD2 (5 bases each). The CDR3 spans 15 residues. Germline CDR1 and CDR2: MNHEY and SMNVEV (reference sequence). The V gene lost 3 bases and the J gene lost 4 bases, with 13 bases spanning the gap. CDR3 coding DNA: TGTGCCAGCAGTTTCCGGGACCTCACATACAATGAGCAGTTCTTC. This gives the protein CASSFRDLTYNEQFF.

This clonotype was seen more than once but under ten times. This chain links TRBV12-3 or TRBV12-4 with TRBJ2-7; 7 bases fit TRBD2. This CDR3 contains 15 residues. Trimming took 3 bases from V and 3 from J; bases not matched to a gene: 8. In nucleotides, the CDR3 is TGTGCCAGCAGTTTGCTTGGGGGGGGAGACTACGAGCAGTACTTC. It encodes CASSLLGGGDYEQYF.

This clonotype was picked up a small number of times. The rearrangement links TRBV5-1 to TRBJ2-6; D gene uncertain. CDR3 length equals 15 residues. V shed 4 bases and J shed 2 bases, with 10 bases lying between them. Germline values: CDR1 SGHRS, CDR2 YFSETQ. The CDR3 region is CASSVIGTGANVLTF. In nucleotides, the CDR3 is TGCGCCAGCAGCGTTATAGGAACTGGGGCCAACGTCCTGACTTTC.

This clonotype was counted many times. The gene calls are TRBV6-1 and TRBJ2-3, with TRBD1 identical over 9 bases. The ends lost 6 bases at V and 2 bases at J; junction bases unmatched: 6. CDR3 length equals 15 residues. Per germline, CDR1 MNHNS and CDR2 SASEGT. The CDR3 nucleotides read TGTGCCAGCAGCGTACAGGGGGCCGTCACAGATACGCAGTATTTT. Its translation: CASSVQGAVTDTQYF.

This clonotype was found many times. The genes are TRBV28 and TRBJ1-5; D gene ambiguous. The CDR3 totals 13 residues. Trimming left V 6 bases short and J 4 bases short, with 10 bases between. Germline V gene lookup returns CDR1 MDHEN and CDR2 SYDVKM. The CDR3 loop is CASSLTGNQPQHF. CDR3 coding DNA: TGTGCCAGCAGCCTAACGGGAAATCAGCCCCAGCATTTT. The full variable domain, in which reference TRBV28 and TRBJ1-5 provide the parts outside the CDR3, is DVKVTQSSRYLVKRTGEKVFLECVQDMDHENMFWYRQDPGLGLRLIYFSYDVKMKEKGDIPEGYSVSREKKERFSLILESASTNQTSMYLCASSLTGNQPQHFGDGTRLSIL.

This clonotype has at least ten counts. The chain combines TRBV6-6 with TRBJ2-7; TRBD1 agrees at 8 bases. Germline values: CDR1 MNHNY, CDR2 SVGAGI (reference sequence). The junction had 5 bases not matched to a gene; V was cut back by 0 bases and J by 7 bases. The CDR3 is 14 residues long. The CDR3 sequence: CASSYSGTGREQYF. CDR3 coding DNA: TGTGCCAGCAGTTACTCTGGGACAGGACGAGAGCAGTACTTC.

Comments on this clonotype: A much larger clone sits a single nucleotide away, making a read error possible. CDR3 region: CASSQGGIPQEIQYF. The DNA of the CDR3 is TGCGCCAGCAGCCAAGGCGGTATTCCCCAAGAGATCCAGTACTTC. This sequence joins TRBV4-1 and TRBJ2-5; unclear D gene. This CDR3 contains 15 residues. The germline V gene has CDR1 MGHRA and CDR2 YSYEKL.